This T cell receptor (beta chain) was found in a study of beta chain features in type 1 diabetes (dated by TCRdb to 2017 to 2018). Context from the whole study: No differences in mean age, gender distribution, total cell number or subset yield were found between patients and healthy donors. A total of roughly 99,000,000 sorted cells were examined across all samples, and the number of cells per subset was strongly correlated with RNA yield. Regulatory and stem cell-like memory subsets were obtained from only 8 patients and roughly eight healthy donors, while naive and central memory subsets were obtained from all 28 donors. The study compared TCRB repertoires of sorted circulating CD4+ T cell subsets between recently diagnosed type 1 diabetes patients and matched healthy donors.

All of the isolated RNA was reverse transcribed with the High Capacity cDNA Reverse Transcription Kit, so expressed TCRB transcripts were sequenced. Deep immunoSEQ sequencing was performed on naive, central memory and regulatory T cell samples, with an average of about 3.57 million total reads per sample. Sorted cells were lysed in RLT buffer and RNA was extracted with DNase-treated RNeasy Micro or Mini kits, depending on cell number. Each cell subset was processed on its own to prevent cross-contamination, while patient and healthy donor samples were processed together. The immunoSEQ multiplex PCR was used to amplify TCRB sequences from cDNA, yielding 87-bp fragments that span the CDR3 region. Sequencing of the amplicons was performed on the Illumina HiSeq platform. The study's own analysis went as follows. PCR bias was corrected computationally using synthetic template baselines, and reads within Hamming distance 2 were collapsed, with unmergeable singletons discarded. By aligning reads against IMGT, V, D and J genes, CDR3 length, and insertions or deletions at six rearrangement sites were assigned. Within each subset, clonotype counts were normalized to sorted cell number, and only after that were true diversity and Gini coefficients computed with the tcR R package. The overlap coefficient, calculated on TCRB nucleotide sequences, was used to measure repertoire sharing. TCRdb provides this immuneACCESS table in a form limited to in-frame rearrangements. Some clones are lacking; in checked studies, under half of them reflect an unresolved V gene, and why the rest are absent is not known. V and J calls and clone size are those listed in that table; D and trimming were worked out from the DNA. This sample is represented by roughly 170,000 clones; about an eighth of them were singletons. The ten largest account for about 0.58% of the sample.

The germline V gene supplies CDR1 SGHRS and CDR2 YFSETQ. V lost 2 bases and J lost 5 bases; the stretch between them is 7 bases long. The CDR3 spans 13 residues, from the cysteine through the phenylalanine. CDR3 DNA only is kept here, 39 bases in frame from base 1. A single peripheral blood draw of 90 to 150 mL on average was collected from each donor into heparinised tubes. A BD FACSAria II was used to sort naive, central memory, regulatory and stem cell-like memory CD4+ T cells with a panel that included CD45RO, CCR7, CD25, CD127, CD95 and CD27. All sorted populations exceeded 95% purity. PBMCs were separated immediately by Lymphoprep density gradient centrifugation and were stained directly, without being cultured. So that batch effects would be minimized, each experiment stained and sorted samples in pairs, pairing one healthy donor with one patient. This clone was seen a handful of times. Its recognized antigen is unknown. The record has no base qualities; no much larger clone is one base away.

Study-level results and caveats: Naive, central memory and regulatory TCRB repertoires appeared to be more similar among patients than among healthy donors. Because cDNA was sequenced instead of genomic DNA, activated cells with high expression could be over-represented, although the groups did not differ in activation or CD3 levels. Shorter templates might be favored by PCR, yet because patient and control samples were amplified and corrected together, any such skew would affect both groups equally. At VDJ recombination sites, type 1 diabetes patients had fewer insertions and more deleted nucleotides, which implies abnormalities in thymic rearrangement. Type 1 diabetes patients showed a moderate but significant shortening of TCRB CDR3 length in all four CD4+ subsets. Because small numbers of individuals were included in the HLA sub-analyses, any influence of HLA type on TCRB rearrangement was left unresolved.

The origin of this receptor is a young woman in good health. Recombination connected TRBV5-1 to TRBJ2-2; the D gene lacks a confident call. Sequenced: central memory CD4+ T cells from blood. The base sequence is TGCGCCAGCAGCTTAGAGATTACCGGGGAGCTGTTTTTT. This encodes CASSLEITGELFF.